This note documents a single T cell receptor beta chain sequence. Patients from Seattle were sampled longitudinally, starting during active infection. The data originate from a study of blood T cell repertoires in COVID-19. Only in-frame clones appear in the TCRdb table, and some are missing; sequencing was by immunoSEQ multiplex PCR. The table records about 270,000 clones, about 82% of them present only once. CDR3 length equals 15 residues. V was clipped by 1 base and J by 2 bases, with 10 bases between them. CDR1 is SGHRS and CDR2 is YFSETQ in the germline V gene. This sequence originates from a woman aged 80 or over with COVID-19, enrolled during active disease. Sequencing was carried out using peripheral blood. The V gene is TRBV5-1, the J gene TRBJ2-4; D not resolved. The CDR3 DNA sequence: TGCGCCAGCAGCTTGACCACGGGTACCAAAAACATTCAGTACTTC. Protein: CASSLTTGTKNIQYF.